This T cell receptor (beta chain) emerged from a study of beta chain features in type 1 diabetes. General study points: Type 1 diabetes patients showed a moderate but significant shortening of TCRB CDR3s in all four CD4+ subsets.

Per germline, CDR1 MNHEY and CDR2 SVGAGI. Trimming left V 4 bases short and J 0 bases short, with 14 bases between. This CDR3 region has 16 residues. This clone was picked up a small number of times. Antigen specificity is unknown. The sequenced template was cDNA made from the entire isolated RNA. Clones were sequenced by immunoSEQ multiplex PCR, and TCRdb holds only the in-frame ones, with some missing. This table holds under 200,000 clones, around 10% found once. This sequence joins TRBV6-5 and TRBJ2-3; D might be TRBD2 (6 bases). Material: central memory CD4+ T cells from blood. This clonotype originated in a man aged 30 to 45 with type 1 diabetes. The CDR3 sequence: CASSFLSGTSTDTQYF. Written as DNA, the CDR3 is TGTGCCAGCAGTTTCCTTAGCGGAACTAGCACAGATACGCAGTATTTT.